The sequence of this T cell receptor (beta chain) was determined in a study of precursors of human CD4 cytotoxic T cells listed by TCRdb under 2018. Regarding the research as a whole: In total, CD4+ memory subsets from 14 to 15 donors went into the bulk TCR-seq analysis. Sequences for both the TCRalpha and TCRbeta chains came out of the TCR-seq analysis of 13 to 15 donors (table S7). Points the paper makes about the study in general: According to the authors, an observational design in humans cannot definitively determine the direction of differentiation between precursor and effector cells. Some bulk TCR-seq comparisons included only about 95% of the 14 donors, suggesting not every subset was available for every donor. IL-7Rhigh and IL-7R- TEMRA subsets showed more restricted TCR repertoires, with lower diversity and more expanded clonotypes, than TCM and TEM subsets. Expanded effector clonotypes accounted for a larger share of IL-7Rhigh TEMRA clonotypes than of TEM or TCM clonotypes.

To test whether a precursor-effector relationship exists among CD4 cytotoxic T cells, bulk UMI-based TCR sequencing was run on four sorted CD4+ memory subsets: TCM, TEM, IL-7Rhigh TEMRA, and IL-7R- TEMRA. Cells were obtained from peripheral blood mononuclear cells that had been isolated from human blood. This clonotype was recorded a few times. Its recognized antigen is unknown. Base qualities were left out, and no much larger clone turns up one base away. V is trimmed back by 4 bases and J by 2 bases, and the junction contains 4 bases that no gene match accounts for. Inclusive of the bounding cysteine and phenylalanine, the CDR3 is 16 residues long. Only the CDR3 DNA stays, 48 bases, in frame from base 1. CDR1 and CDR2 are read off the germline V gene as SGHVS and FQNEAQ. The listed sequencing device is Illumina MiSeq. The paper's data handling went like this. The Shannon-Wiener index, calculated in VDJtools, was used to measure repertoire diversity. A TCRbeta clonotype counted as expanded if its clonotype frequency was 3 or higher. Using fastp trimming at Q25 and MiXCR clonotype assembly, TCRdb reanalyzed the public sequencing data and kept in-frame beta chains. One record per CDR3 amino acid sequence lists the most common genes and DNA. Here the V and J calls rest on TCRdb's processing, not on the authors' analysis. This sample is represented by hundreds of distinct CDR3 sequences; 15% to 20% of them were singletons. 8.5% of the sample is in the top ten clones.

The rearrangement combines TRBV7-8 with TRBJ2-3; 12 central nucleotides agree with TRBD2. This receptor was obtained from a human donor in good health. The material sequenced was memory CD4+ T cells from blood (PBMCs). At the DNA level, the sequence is TGTGCCAGCAGCTCGCCTAGCGGGGGGGCCACAGATACGCAGTATTTT. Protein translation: CASSSPSGGATDTQYF.